The TCR beta chain described here comes from a study of T-cell reconstitution after alpha-beta-depleted transplantation in children. The CDR3 is 14 residues long. The V and J ends lost 4 bases and 3 bases respectively, with 13 bases between them. Germline CDR1 MGHRA, CDR2 YSYEKL. General study results and limits: T-cell counts and diversity at one year post-transplant came mainly from newly produced T cells. Expanded graft clones, several hundred of them, were reportedly the source of alpha-beta T cells about two months after transplant.

A TCRbeta library incorporating unique molecular identifiers was prepared. One entry per CDR3 protein, called by TCRdb with MiXCR from the PCR reads. The sample gives fewer than 1 million distinct CDR3 sequences, 16% of which show up once; 5% is in the top ten. This clonotype was detected only a few times. Its antigen is still unknown. The sequence came from a male patient aged 5 to 17 who had a stem cell transplant for acute lymphoblastic leukemia, so the T cells may come from the graft donor. The material sequenced was PBMCs, mostly from graft donor cells, taken 360 days after TCRalphabeta/CD19-depleted stem cell transplant. The chain combines TRBV4-1 with TRBJ2-7; D unclear. The CDR3 bases are TGCGCCAGCAGCCCCAGGCTAGTCTACTACGAGCAGTACTTC. Amino acid sequence: CASSPRLVYYEQYF.